A selection of T cell receptor beta chains follows, all from one sample in a study of blood T cell repertoires in COVID-19. The protocol was immunoSEQ multiplex PCR, while the TCRdb copy is restricted to in-frame clones and leaves out a portion. The sample lists approximately 150,000 clones, roughly 80% seen once, with more than 5% in the top ten. Specimen: PBMCs or T cells enriched from blood (not recorded which). The source is a woman aged 40 to 50 who had recovered from COVID-19. Each CDR3 is given with its conserved first and last residue. D genes are given only for firm matches. Where a row states a size, it is once, few, many or the class of an expanded clone; other rows omit it.

d_gene	abundance	j_gene	v_gene	CDR3nt	CDR3aa
TRBD1	NA	TRBJ2-7	TRBV4-1	TGCGCCAGCAGCCAAGCTGGACAGGGGCACGAGCAGTACTTC	CASSQAGQGHEQYF
NA	NA	TRBJ2-1	TRBV30	TGTGCCTGGAGTTTCCGGAATGAGCAGTTCTTC	CAWSFRNEQFF
NA	NA	TRBJ2-7	TRBV5-8	TGTGCCAGCAGCTTGGGACAGTCCTACGAGCAGTACTTC	CASSLGQSYEQYF
NA	NA	TRBJ2-3	TRBV5-1	TGCGCCAGCAGCCCCACCCCAGTGGGAGCTAGCACAGATACGCAGTATTTT	CASSPTPVGASTDTQYF
TRBD1	NA	TRBJ2-7	TRBV29-1	TGCAGCGTGGGACAGGGGGCGGTCTCCTACGAGCAGTACTTC	CSVGQGAVSYEQYF
NA	NA	TRBJ2-7	TRBV2	TGTGCGTCTAGGAGGGGGCCCTCCTACGAGCAGTACTTC	CASRRGPSYEQYF
NA	NA	TRBJ2-6	TRBV10-3	TGTGCCATCAGTGAGGCCCCGACGGCTAGCGTTAGCTCTGGGGCCAACGTCCTGACTTTC	CAISEAPTASVSSGANVLTF
TRBD1	NA	TRBJ1-1	TRBV7-8	TGTGCCAGCAGCCAAACACAGGGGTTGTCTGAAGCTTTCTTT	CASSQTQGLSEAFF
NA	NA	TRBJ1-1	TRBV29-1	TGCAGCGTTGACGGGGTCGGGAGCGCTAGCACTGAAGCTTTCTTT	CSVDGVGSASTEAFF
NA	NA	TRBJ2-1	TRBV30	TGTGCCTGGAGTCCGGACAGCCAGCTCTACAATGAGCAGTTCTTC	CAWSPDSQLYNEQFF
NA	once	TRBJ1-1	TRBV14	TGTGCCAGCAGCCAGGGCAGGGCTCAAGCTTTCTTT	CASSQGRAQAFF
TRBD1	NA	TRBJ2-7	TRBV2	TGTGCCAGCATGGGACAGGCCCCTGAGCAGTACTTC	CASMGQAPEQYF
TRBD2	NA	TRBJ2-7	TRBV7-9	TGTGCCAGCAGCTCCCGGACTAGCGCTACCTACGAGCAGTACTTC	CASSSRTSATYEQYF
TRBD2	NA	TRBJ2-7	TRBV11-2	TGTGCCAGCAGCTTAGTGGCGCTAGCGGGAGACGAGCAGTACTTC	CASSLVALAGDEQYF
TRBD1	NA	TRBJ1-2	TRBV19	TGTGCCAGTAGTATAGGGACAGGGGGCATTCTCTATGGCTACACCTTC	CASSIGTGGILYGYTF
TRBD2	NA	TRBJ2-7	TRBV2	TGTGCCAGCAGTGGGGGAGGGTACGAGCAGTACTTC	CASSGGGYEQYF
TRBD1	few	TRBJ2-7	TRBV5-1	TGCGCCAGCCGGTACGGGACAGAATCCTACGAGCAGTACTTC	CASRYGTESYEQYF
NA	NA	TRBJ2-6	TRBV29-1	TGCAGCGTTGCAGAGTACTCTGGGGCCAACGTCCTGACTTTC	CSVAEYSGANVLTF
TRBD2	few	TRBJ2-2	TRBV11-2	TGTGCCAGCCCCGGACTAGCGGGAGCGAACACCGGGGAGCTGTTTTTT	CASPGLAGANTGELFF
NA	NA	TRBJ2-1	TRBV3-1/TRBV3-2	TGTGCCAGCAGCCGAGGCCTGGCGGGAACCATCTACAATGAGCAGTTCTTC	CASSRGLAGTIYNEQFF
TRBD1	few	TRBJ1-2	TRBV2	TGTGCCAGCAGTGTAAACCGGGGACAGGGACGCTATGGCTACACCTTC	CASSVNRGQGRYGYTF
TRBD1	NA	TRBJ2-1	TRBV5-6	TGTGCCAGCAGCTTGTCTACAGGGGGTGAGCAGTTCTTC	CASSLSTGGEQFF
NA	NA	TRBJ2-2	TRBV11-3	TGTGCCAGCAGCCGTTCAGGGGAGCGTAACACCGGGGAGCTGTTTTTT	CASSRSGERNTGELFF
TRBD1	NA	TRBJ1-5	TRBV2	TGTGCCAGCAGTGGGGACAGGACCCCGGGACAGCCCCAGCATTTT	CASSGDRTPGQPQHF
NA	NA	TRBJ1-4	TRBV3-1/TRBV3-2	TGTGCCAGCAGCCAAGATTATGCAACTAATGAAAAACTGTTTTTT	CASSQDYATNEKLFF
NA	NA	TRBJ2-7	TRBV21-1	TGTGCCAGCTCTAGGGGGGACAGCCGAAAGGAGTACTTC	CASSRGDSRKEYF
NA	NA	TRBJ1-4	TRBV5-1	TGCGCCCGCAGCCTCCGGGGGGGGGAGGCAACTAATGAAAAACTGTTTTTT	CARSLRGGEATNEKLFF
TRBD1	NA	TRBJ1-5	TRBV13	TGTGCCAGCAGCTTGGGACAGGGTTATCAGCCCCAGCATTTT	CASSLGQGYQPQHF
NA	few	TRBJ2-4	TRBV5-1	TGCGCCAGCAGCCTTGGGGGCGAGCACATTCAGTACTTC	CASSLGGEHIQYF
TRBD1	once	TRBJ1-2	TRBV11-1	TGTGCCAGCAGCCGTGGGGACAGGACTAACTATGGCTACACCTTC	CASSRGDRTNYGYTF
NA	NA	TRBJ1-5	TRBV30	TGTGCCTGGACCCAGGGTAGCAATCAGCCCCAGCATTTT	CAWTQGSNQPQHF
TRBD2	NA	TRBJ2-7	TRBV28	TGTGCCAGCAGCGGAGGACTAGCGTTCTACGAGCAGTACTTC	CASSGGLAFYEQYF
NA	NA	TRBJ2-1	TRBV5-1	TGCGCCAGCAGCTTGGAGTCAGGAGGGGATGAGCAGTTCTTC	CASSLESGGDEQFF
TRBD1	NA	TRBJ2-7	TRBV5-1	TGCGCCAGCGGCGGACAGGCCTACGAGCAGTACTTC	CASGGQAYEQYF
NA	NA	TRBJ2-2	TRBV6-5	TGTGCCGCGGGGCTTACTACGGGTCCCGGGGAGCTGTTTTTT	CAAGLTTGPGELFF
NA	NA	TRBJ1-1	TRBV4-1	TGCGCCAGCAGCCAACCGGGACAAGCTGAAGCTTTCTTT	CASSQPGQAEAFF
NA	NA	TRBJ1-5	TRBV27	TGTGCCAGCAGTTTTATCGGGGAAAATCAGCCCCAGCATTTT	CASSFIGENQPQHF
NA	NA	TRBJ1-1	TRBV7-9	TGTGCCAGCAGGAACATACAGGGAGAGGTAACTGAAGCTTTCTTT	CASRNIQGEVTEAFF
TRBD1	NA	TRBJ1-2	TRBV27	TGTGCCAGCAGTACCCTTAGGGACAGGGGGAACTATGGCTACACCTTC	CASSTLRDRGNYGYTF
NA	NA	TRBJ1-4	TRBV11-2	TGTGCCAGCAGCCACTGGGGGGGGATTGCAACTAATGAAAAACTGTTTTTT	CASSHWGGIATNEKLFF
TRBD1	NA	TRBJ1-4	TRBV9	TGTGCCAGCAGCGCCGAAGGGGGCCGGGAAAAACTGTTTTTT	CASSAEGGREKLFF
TRBD1	few	TRBJ2-2	TRBV7-7	TGTGCTAGCAGCAGGGACAGGGGGCCGAACACCGGGGAGCTGTTTTTT	CASSRDRGPNTGELFF
NA	NA	TRBJ2-1	TRBV28	TGTGCCAGCAGATCAGGAGAGCAGTTCTTC	CASRSGEQFF
NA	NA	TRBJ2-2	TRBV12-5	TGTGCTAGTGGTTTGGTTGCGTCTAGCCTTGACACCGGGGAGCTGTTTTTT	CASGLVASSLDTGELFF
NA	NA	TRBJ1-6	TRBV27	TGTGCCAGCAGTTCACTTGATTCGAGCTCCTATAATTCACCCCTCCACTTT	CASSSLDSSSYNSPLHF
TRBD1	NA	TRBJ1-2	TRBV4-1	TGCGCCAGCAGCCCATCCGGGACAGGGAACGGCTACACCTTC	CASSPSGTGNGYTF